Presented here are 25 T cell receptor beta chains from one specimen sequenced in a study of OX40 agonist ivuxolimab in advanced cancers. Repertoires were generated with immunoSEQ multiplex PCR, while TCRdb's copy carries only in-frame clones and drops some. The sample has roughly 50,000 clones; roughly four fifths are singletons. Material: CD4+ or CD8+ T cells sorted from blood, obtained in a trial of the OX40 agonist ivuxolimab. These receptors all stem from an adult with an advanced solid tumor such as melanoma, head and neck, liver or kidney cancer.

This clone was counted a few times. This rearrangement joins TRBV19 to TRBJ1-5; D possibly corresponds to TRBD1 (6 bases). The CDR3 spans 13 residues. Germline CDR1 is LNHDA and CDR2 is SQIVND (reference sequence). Trimming cost V 11 bases and J 3 bases, with 14 bases left between them. CDR3 coding DNA: TGTGCCGCAGGGGTCGATTTCAATCAGCCCCAGCATTTT. This codes for CAAGVDFNQPQHF.

The J gene is TRBJ2-7, the V gene TRBV11-3, with TRBD1 matching over 9 bases. Germline V gene sequence: CDR1 SGHNT, CDR2 YENEEA. J lost 0 bases, V lost 5 bases, and 2 bases had no gene match. The CDR3 has 14 residues. CDR3 bases: TGTGCCAGCAGCCAGGGACAGGGCTCCTACGAGCAGTACTTC. Protein sequence: CASSQGQGSYEQYF. Full variable domain (rest looked up from reference TRBV11-3 and TRBJ2-7): EAGVVQSPRYKIIEKKQPVAFWCNPISGHNTLYWYLQNLGQGPELLIRYENEEAVDDSQLPKDRFSAERLKGVDSTLKIQPAELGDSAVYLCASSQGQGSYEQYFGPGTRLTVT.

With regard to this clone: One end of the junction fails to match germline, which may point to a read error. The V and J genes are TRBV30 and TRBJ1-2; D is possibly TRBD1 (5 bases). Germline V gene data show CDR1 as GTSNPN and CDR2 as SVGIG (reference sequence). The length of the CDR3 is 15 residues. The CDR3 protein is CAWGVGGSLLEGYTF. The DNA of the CDR3 is TGTGCCTGGGGTGTTGGGGGGTCTCTCCTAGAGGGCTACACCTTC.

The chain carries TRBV7-2 and TRBJ1-6, with no clear D. The CDR3 runs 13 residues. Trimming left V 1 base short and J 7 bases short, with 5 bases between. The germline V gene encodes CDR1 SGHTA and CDR2 FQGNSA. The CDR3 sequence: CASSLVRNSPLHF. The CDR3 nucleotides are TGTGCCAGCAGCTTAGTGAGGAATTCACCCCTCCACTTT.

The chain has TRBV6-1 and TRBJ2-7; D remains ambiguous. Trimming pared 3 bases from V and 0 bases from J, leaving 9 bases between. This CDR3 is 14 amino acids long. The V gene's germline CDR1 is MNHNS and CDR2 SASEGT. Here the CDR3 DNA reads TGTGCCAGCAGTGAGGCGTATAGCTCCTACGAGCAGTACTTC. This codes for CASSEAYSSYEQYF.

The gene calls are TRBV6-1 and TRBJ1-2; D not resolved. The CDR3 has 12 amino acids. The germline CDR1 and CDR2 sequences are MNHNS and SASEGT. The V end lost 7 bases, the J end lost 2 bases, and 8 bases lay between the germline ends. CDR3 sequence: CASTPTNYGYTF. As DNA, the CDR3 is TGTGCCAGCACCCCGACCAACTATGGCTACACCTTC.

The chain joins TRBV9 to TRBJ2-7; D is possibly TRBD1 or TRBD2 (5 bases each). V gave up 5 bases and J gave up 2 bases, with 11 bases separating them. The V gene's germline CDR1 is SGDLS and CDR2 YYNGEE. The CDR3 is made up of 13 amino acids. CDR3 in DNA: TGTGCCAGCAGTGGGGGTCCCACCTACGAGCAGTACTTC. It specifies CASSGGPTYEQYF.

The count of this clone is one. The chain has TRBV5-5 and TRBJ1-3; D not certain. V shed 0 bases and J shed 2 bases, with 6 bases lying between them. CDR1 and CDR2 from the germline V gene are SGHKS and YYEKEE (reference sequence). This CDR3 region has 14 residues. CDR3 sequence: CASSLAPTGNTIYF. The CDR3 DNA follows: TGTGCCAGCAGCTTGGCACCGACTGGAAACACCATATATTTT.

This rearrangement joins TRBV6-6 to TRBJ2-4, with D perhaps matching TRBD1 or TRBD2 (5 bases each). Trimming pared 5 bases from V and 6 bases from J, leaving 8 bases between. Germline V gene data show CDR1 as MNHNY and CDR2 as SVGAGI (reference sequence). This CDR3 is 12 amino acids long. This CDR3 reads CASSQGTNIQYF. The CDR3 coding sequence is TGTGCCAGCAGTCAAGGGACAAACATTCAGTACTTC.

The V call is TRBV6-5, the J call TRBJ1-2; D perhaps matches TRBD1 (5 bases). Trimming took off 6 bases at V and 6 bases at J, with 14 bases between the two ends. The germline gives CDR1 MNHEY, CDR2 SVGAGI. This CDR3 is 13 amino acids long. The CDR3 loop reads CASSRTGRHGYTF. DNA of the CDR3: TGTGCCAGCAGCCGAACGGGACGGCATGGCTACACCTTC.

This chain connects TRBV29-1 to TRBJ2-5, with 7 bases matching TRBD2. The V gene end was trimmed by 6 bases and the J gene end by 3 bases; junction bases not matched to a gene: 4. The CDR3 is 12 amino acids. Germline V gives CDR1 SQVTM, CDR2 ANQGSEA. The chain's CDR3 is CSVGRGEETQYF. CDR3 DNA: TGCAGCGTGGGGAGGGGAGAAGAGACCCAGTACTTC. Full variable domain (rest looked up from reference TRBV29-1 and TRBJ2-5): SAVISQKPSRDICQRGTSLTIQCQVDSQVTMMFWYRQQPGQSLTLIATANQGSEATYESGFVIDKFPISRPNLTFSTLTVSNMSPEDSSIYLCSVGRGEETQYFGPGTRLLVL.

This clone was seen a handful of times. The chain has TRBV5-4 and TRBJ2-5, with D possibly being TRBD1 or TRBD2 (6 bases each). The germline V gene encodes CDR1 SGHNT and CDR2 YYREEE (reference sequence). The CDR3 runs to 14 residues. Between the trimmed V and J ends, which lost 5 bases and 5 bases, there was a span of 16 bases. CDR3 bases: TGTGCCAGCAGGGTGTGGGGGGCCGGGGAGACCCAGTACTTC. It specifies CASRVWGAGETQYF. Using reference TRBV5-4 and TRBJ2-5 for the parts outside the CDR3, the full variable domain is ETGVTQSPTHLIKTRGQQVTLRCSSQSGHNTVSWYQQALGQGPQFIFQYYREEENGRGNFPPRFSGLQFPNYSSELNVNALELDDSALYLCASRVWGAGETQYFGPGTRLLVL.

The chain links TRBV7-2 to TRBJ2-5, with D possibly TRBD2 on 7 matching bases. The CDR3 runs 16 residues. Germline CDR1 SGHTA, CDR2 FQGNSA. The ends were cut back, 4 bases at V and 3 bases at J, with 18 bases in the middle. In nucleotides, the CDR3 is TGTGCCAGCAGCTCGCGCGGGGGCCTCGGAAAAGAGACCCAGTACTTC. Residues: CASSSRGGLGKETQYF.

This clone was seen once. The rearrangement links TRBV30 to TRBJ2-7; 11 nucleotides agree with TRBD1. The CDR3 is made up of 13 amino acids. Germline assignment: CDR1 GTSNPN and CDR2 SVGIG (reference sequence). Trimming cost V 1 base and J 10 bases; bases outside gene matches: 6. Here the CDR3 DNA reads TGTGCCTGGAGTGCCGGGACAGGGGGGAGACAGTACTTC. Encoded protein: CAWSAGTGGRQYF.

The V gene is TRBV7-2, the J gene TRBJ2-7, with 9 bases lining up with TRBD2. The CDR3 sequence is 15 residues long. J was trimmed by 5 bases and V by 8 bases; bases with no gene match: 13. The germline V gene has CDR1 SGHTA and CDR2 FQGNSA. This CDR3 is CASALLSGGGDEQYF. The CDR3 coding sequence is TGTGCCAGCGCTCTCCTTAGCGGGGGTGGGGACGAGCAGTACTTC.

The V gene is TRBV27, the J gene TRBJ1-2; TRBD1 agrees at 8 bases. V gave up 10 bases and J gave up 4 bases; unmatched junction bases: 2. CDR1 and CDR2 (germline): MNHEY, SMNVEV (reference sequence). This CDR3 contains 11 residues. The CDR3 DNA follows: TGTGCCACCGGACAGGGCTATGGCTACACCTTC. Translated, it gives CATGQGYGYTF.

The J gene is TRBJ2-3, the V gene TRBV7-2; the D gene is possibly TRBD2 (5 bases). The CDR3 has 15 residues. Germline CDR1 reads SGHTA; CDR2 reads FQGNSA. Trimming removed 0 bases at V and 4 bases at J, with 11 bases between. Here the CDR3 DNA reads TGTGCCAGCAGCTTAGCGGCGGGCCCATCAGATACGCAGTATTTT. Translation: CASSLAAGPSDTQYF.

This clone was detected only a few times. The gene calls are TRBV18 and TRBJ1-5; D gene uncertain. There are 12 residues in the CDR3. The V and J ends lost 6 bases and 0 bases respectively, with 3 bases between them. CDR1 is KGHSH and CDR2 is LQKENI in the germline V gene. The DNA of the CDR3 is TGTGCCAGCTCCGGTAGCAATCAGCCCCAGCATTTT. Amino acids: CASSGSNQPQHF.

The V and J genes are TRBV7-2 and TRBJ2-7, with D hard to call. The length of the CDR3 is 13 residues. Trimming pared 2 bases from V and 5 bases from J, leaving 10 bases between. Germline loops: CDR1 SGHTA, CDR2 FQGNSA. CDR3 region: CASSLRRENEQYF. The CDR3 nucleotides read TGTGCCAGCAGCTTAAGGCGAGAAAACGAGCAGTACTTC.

The chain joins TRBV7-2 to TRBJ2-3; 12 nucleotides line up with TRBD2. V was pared by 5 bases and J by 3 bases, with 3 bases of the junction left unmatched. The CDR3 extends over 15 amino acids. Germline V gene data show CDR1 as SGHTA and CDR2 as FQGNSA. CDR3 residues: CASSPTSGGTDTQYF. In DNA form, the CDR3 reads TGTGCCAGCAGCCCGACTAGCGGGGGTACAGATACGCAGTATTTT. Drawing the rest from reference TRBV7-2 and TRBJ2-3, the complete variable domain is GAGVSQSPSNKVTEKGKDVELRCDPISGHTALYWYRQSLGQGLEFLIYFQGNSAPDKSGLPSDRFSAERTGGSVSTLTIQRTQQEDSAVYLCASSPTSGGTDTQYFGPGTRLTVL.

V and J are TRBV5-5 and TRBJ1-2; 9 bases align to TRBD1. The CDR3 spans 16 residues. The J segment lost 7 bases and the V segment lost 0 bases, leaving 10 bases of the junction unmatched. The V gene's germline CDR1 is SGHKS and CDR2 YYEKEE (reference sequence). In nucleotides, the CDR3 is TGTGCCAGCAGCTTGGATTTGGGACAGGGCTGGACTGGCTACACCTTC. It translates to CASSLDLGQGWTGYTF.

This clone appeared a few times. The gene calls are TRBV5-6 and TRBJ1-3; possible D gene TRBD1, 6 bases. Trimming took off 1 base at V and 0 bases at J, with 8 bases between the two ends. In germline, CDR1 is SGHDT, CDR2 YYEEEE. The length of the CDR3 is 15 residues. The CDR3 protein is CASSLIRGSGNTIYF. The CDR3 DNA reads TGTGCCAGCAGCTTGATCAGGGGCTCTGGAAACACCATATATTTT.

V usage is TRBV30 and J usage is TRBJ1-3; D perhaps matches TRBD1 (5 bases). V dropped 3 bases and J dropped 2 bases, with 11 bases sitting between them. CDR3 length: 14 residues. CDR1 is GTSNPN, CDR2 SVGIG, per germline (reference sequence). The CDR3 here is CAWSRSGAGNTIYF. The CDR3 DNA follows: TGTGCCTGGAGCCGGTCGGGGGCTGGAAACACCATATATTTT.

This chain connects TRBV18 to TRBJ2-3, with D possibly TRBD2 on 5 matching bases. The CDR3 runs 12 residues. Germline loops: CDR1 KGHSH, CDR2 LQKENI. V was shortened by 3 bases and J by 7 bases, with 8 bases between the two germline ends. The CDR3 nucleotides read TGTGCCAGCTCACCGGAGGATAATACGCAGTATTTT. It yields the protein CASSPEDNTQYF.

This chain uses TRBV9 with TRBJ2-2; TRBD1 is a possible D gene (6 bases). This CDR3 has 15 residues. Looked up from germline, CDR1 is SGDLS and CDR2 is YYNGEE. V dropped 3 bases and J dropped 4 bases, with 13 bases sitting between them. CDR3 amino acids: CASSEQGMTTGELFF. CDR3 sequence (DNA): TGTGCCAGCAGCGAACAGGGAATGACCACCGGGGAGCTGTTTTTT.